Listed here are 27 T cell receptor beta chains from one sample, sequenced in a study of blood T cell repertoires in COVID-19. TCRdb's copy holds only in-frame clones and misses some; the assay was immunoSEQ multiplex PCR. Here the sample spans roughly 210,000 clones, approximately 80% being singletons. Sequenced sample: peripheral blood. The origin of the receptors is a woman at least 80 years old with COVID-19, enrolled during active disease.

This chain links TRBV20-1 with TRBJ2-3; 12 bases map to TRBD2. Germline values: CDR1 DFQATT, CDR2 SNEGSKA (reference sequence). This CDR3 has 16 amino acids. The V and J ends lost 3 bases and 0 bases, in that order; junction bases with no gene match: 4. CDR3 loop: CSASTSGGTSTDTQYF. Here the CDR3 DNA reads TGCAGTGCTAGTACTAGCGGGGGGACTAGCACAGATACGCAGTATTTT.

The V call is TRBV6-5, the J call TRBJ1-1; a weak D match, TRBD1 (5 bases). Germline values: CDR1 MNHEY, CDR2 SVGAGI. The V gene lost 7 bases and the J gene lost 12 bases, with 21 bases spanning the gap. This CDR3 spans 13 amino acids. The CDR3 reads CASTSPGGLASFF. The CDR3 DNA reads TGTGCCAGCACCTCTCCCGGGGGTCTCGCGTCTTTCTTT.

V usage is TRBV7-3 and J usage is TRBJ2-1; TRBD1 is a possible D gene (6 bases). In germline, CDR1 is SGHTA, CDR2 FQGTGA. The CDR3 runs 14 residues. Deletions cut 5 bases from V and 1 base from J, with 9 bases between. The DNA of the CDR3 is TGTGCCAGCAGCACCGGACAGTCCTACAATGAGCAGTTCTTC. The encoded protein is CASSTGQSYNEQFF.

The chain links TRBV7-2 to TRBJ2-1; maybe TRBD2 (5 bases). CDR1 is SGHTA, CDR2 FQGNSA, per germline. The CDR3 spans 17 residues. V shed 5 bases and J shed 0 bases, with 17 bases lying between them. The CDR3 spells CASSKFGDSGSYNEQFF. As DNA, the CDR3 is TGTGCCAGCAGCAAATTCGGGGATTCAGGCTCCTACAATGAGCAGTTCTTC.

The J gene is TRBJ2-3, the V gene TRBV5-1; D might be TRBD1 (6 bases). This CDR3 has 13 residues. V was cut by 3 bases and J by 6 bases, with 11 bases left in between. Germline values: CDR1 SGHRS, CDR2 YFSETQ. The CDR3 sequence: CASSSQGFDTQYF. The DNA for the CDR3 is TGCGCCAGCAGCTCACAGGGATTCGATACGCAGTATTTT. Supplemented by reference TRBV5-1 and TRBJ2-3, the full variable domain reads KAGVTQTPRYLIKTRGQQVTLSCSPISGHRSVSWYQQTPGQGLQFLFEYFSETQRNKGNFPGRFSGRQFSNSRSEMNVSTLELGDSALYLCASSSQGFDTQYFGPGTRLTVL.

The chain combines TRBV27 with TRBJ2-5; 8 bases agree with TRBD1. Germline V lookup: CDR1 MNHEY, CDR2 SMNVEV (reference sequence). This CDR3 is 15 amino acids long. The V gene end was trimmed by 4 bases and the J gene end by 5 bases; junction bases not matched to a gene: 9. CDR3 residues: CASSSSTGAVETQYF. CDR3 DNA: TGTGCCAGCAGTTCGTCGACAGGGGCTGTGGAGACCCAGTACTTC.

This clone was observed a few times. The rearrangement joins TRBV5-1 to TRBJ1-1; TRBD1 matches 7 bases. The CDR3 sequence is 16 residues long. V was pared by 2 bases and J by 4 bases, with 11 bases of the junction left unmatched. Germline V gene data show CDR1 as SGHRS and CDR2 as YFSETQ. This CDR3 reads CASSFRPTGEGTEAFF. The CDR3 coding sequence is TGCGCCAGCAGCTTCCGGCCTACAGGGGAAGGCACTGAAGCTTTCTTT.

For the CDR3, the DNA is TGTGCCAGCAGTCCGGGACTAGCGGACACAGATACGCAGTATTTT. Protein sequence: CASSPGLADTDTQYF. This chain connects TRBV2 to TRBJ2-3, with 11 bases identical to TRBD2. The CDR3 is 15 residues long. Germline CDR1 reads SNHLY; CDR2 reads FYNNEI. With V trimmed by 5 bases and J by 2 bases, 3 bases remained unmatched. The full variable domain, in which reference TRBV2 and TRBJ2-3 provide the parts outside the CDR3, is EPEVTQTPSHQVTQMGQEVILRCVPISNHLYFYWYRQILGQKVEFLVSFYNNEISEKSEIFDDQFSVERPDGSNFTLKIRSTKLEDSAMYFCASSPGLADTDTQYFGPGTRLTVL.

In its sample, this clone was seen a few times. The chain recombines TRBV27 with TRBJ1-1; 10 nucleotides align to TRBD1. With 4 bases clipped from V and 9 bases from J, the junction kept 14 bases outside the gene matches. Germline V lookup: CDR1 MNHEY, CDR2 SMNVEV (reference sequence). The CDR3 covers 16 residues. The CDR3: CASSSAGTGESFKAFF. The CDR3, as DNA: TGTGCCAGCAGTTCGGCGGGGACAGGGGAAAGTTTTAAAGCTTTCTTT.

Notes on this clone: The same CDR3 arises from other DNA sequences in this sample as well. The chain carries TRBV27 and TRBJ2-6; D not resolved. V lost 3 bases, J lost 2 bases, and 8 bases lay in between. The CDR3 runs to 15 residues. In germline, CDR1 is MNHEY, CDR2 SMNVEV (reference sequence). The CDR3 nucleotides read TGTGCCAGCAGTTTGTCCCCGGCTGGGGCCAACGTCCTGACTTTC. Protein: CASSLSPAGANVLTF.

The chain carries TRBV2 and TRBJ1-5; D not certain. There are 14 residues in the CDR3. Germline assignment: CDR1 SNHLY and CDR2 FYNNEI. V was clipped by 5 bases and J by 0 bases, with 8 bases between them. The chain's CDR3 is CASSLQNSNQPQHF. The CDR3 nucleotides read TGTGCCAGCAGTCTTCAGAATAGCAATCAGCCCCAGCATTTT.

This clone was counted only a few times. The chain is built from TRBV30 and TRBJ1-3; the D is unclear. The germline V gene has CDR1 GTSNPN and CDR2 SVGIG (reference sequence). The CDR3 totals 13 residues. V lost 0 bases and J 0 bases, leaving 3 bases between the germline ends. The CDR3 nucleotides read TGTGCCTGGAGTGTTTACTCTGGAAACACCATATATTTT. Its protein is CAWSVYSGNTIYF.

The V gene is TRBV2, the J gene TRBJ2-4; D ambiguous. The CDR3 has 16 amino acids. In germline, CDR1 is SNHLY, CDR2 FYNNEI. Trimming shortened V by 3 bases and J by 0 bases, and 12 bases separated the two germline ends. The CDR3 DNA reads as TGTGCCAGCAGTGAGGAACAGTCGATAGCCAAAAACATTCAGTACTTC. Its translation is CASSEEQSIAKNIQYF.

This sequence joins TRBV7-2 and TRBJ1-5, with D hard to call. The length of the CDR3 is 15 residues. CDR1 and CDR2 (germline): SGHTA, FQGNSA. V shed 5 bases and J shed 3 bases, with 14 bases lying between them. This CDR3 is CASSAGPMDNQPQHF. The CDR3 nucleotides are TGTGCCAGCAGCGCGGGCCCGATGGACAATCAGCCCCAGCATTTT. Complete variable domain (other parts from reference TRBV7-2 and TRBJ1-5): GAGVSQSPSNKVTEKGKDVELRCDPISGHTALYWYRQSLGQGLEFLIYFQGNSAPDKSGLPSDRFSAERTGGSVSTLTIQRTQQEDSAVYLCASSAGPMDNQPQHFGDGTRLSIL.

J is TRBJ1-3 and V is TRBV13; D is ambiguous. V dropped 2 bases and J dropped 2 bases, with 4 bases sitting between them. Germline V lookup: CDR1 PRHDT, CDR2 FYEKMQ (reference sequence). The CDR3 contains 13 residues. For the CDR3, the DNA is TGTGCCAGCAGCTTACAGGCTGGAAACACCATATATTTT. This encodes CASSLQAGNTIYF.

The rearrangement uses TRBV2 and TRBJ2-3; TRBD2 matches at 8 bases. V shed 0 bases, J shed 8 bases, and the junction held 7 bases outside the gene matches. CDR3 size: 15 residues. Germline V gives CDR1 SNHLY, CDR2 FYNNEI. CDR3: CASSEARGGLSTQYF. The CDR3 DNA reads as TGTGCCAGCAGTGAAGCACGGGGGGGGCTAAGTACGCAGTATTTT.

The V gene is TRBV24-1, the J gene TRBJ1-4; no clear D. Germline V gene data show CDR1 as KGHDR and CDR2 as SFDVKD. V gave up 12 bases and J gave up 7 bases, with 14 bases separating them. CDR3 length: 12 amino acids. This chain's CDR3 is CAAGRFGEKLFF. The CDR3 coding sequence is TGTGCCGCGGGGAGGTTTGGTGAAAAACTGTTTTTT.

Concerning this clone: Other DNA sequences in this sample translate to the same CDR3. J is TRBJ2-1 and V is TRBV5-4; D not resolved. Germline loops: CDR1 SGHNT, CDR2 YYREEE (reference sequence). This CDR3 region has 15 residues. The V end lost 0 bases, the J end lost 0 bases, and 7 bases lay between the germline ends. CDR3 region: CASSLGGLSYNEQFF. The CDR3 DNA reads TGTGCCAGCAGCTTGGGCGGCCTCTCCTACAATGAGCAGTTCTTC.

A single count supports this clone. The rearrangement uses TRBV3-1 (or the pseudogene TRBV3-2) and TRBJ1-1; the D gene is possibly TRBD1 (6 bases). The CDR3 is made up of 15 amino acids. Trimming removed 1 base from V and 5 bases from J, with 14 bases in between. Looked up from germline, CDR1 is LGHDT and CDR2 is YNNKEL (reference sequence). CDR3 coding DNA: TGTGCCAGCAGCCAAGCTGCCGGGGGGGCGACTGAAGCTTTCTTT. Protein: CASSQAAGGATEAFF.

The chain has TRBV5-8 and TRBJ1-5; D may be TRBD1 (5 bases). The CDR3 length is 16 residues. V was pared by 0 bases and J by 6 bases, with 16 bases between. Germline V gene data show CDR1 as SGHTS and CDR2 as YDEGEE. CDR3 nucleotides: TGTGCCAGCAGCTTGGGGTGGTTAGGGGCTGGTCAGCCCCAGCATTTT. Amino acids: CASSLGWLGAGQPQHF.

This chain connects TRBV7-2 to TRBJ2-1; D not resolved. V lost 0 bases and J lost 6, with 6 bases in between. CDR3 length equals 13 residues. Germline values: CDR1 SGHTA, CDR2 FQGNSA. CDR3 loop: CASSLARSNEQFF. In DNA form, the CDR3 reads TGTGCCAGCAGCTTAGCTCGCAGCAATGAGCAGTTCTTC. The full variable domain, rest sourced from reference TRBV7-2 and TRBJ2-1, is GAGVSQSPSNKVTEKGKDVELRCDPISGHTALYWYRQSLGQGLEFLIYFQGNSAPDKSGLPSDRFSAERTGGSVSTLTIQRTQQEDSAVYLCASSLARSNEQFFGPGTRLTVL.

The chain recombines TRBV18 with TRBJ1-2; 9 positions agree with TRBD1. V lost 3 bases and J lost 8; bases outside the gene matches: 10. This CDR3 is 15 amino acids long. Germline V gene data show CDR1 as KGHSH and CDR2 as LQKENI. CDR3 DNA: TGTGCCAGCTCACCTCCGGACAGGGGAAATAACGGCTACACCTTC. It specifies CASSPPDRGNNGYTF.

About this clone: A junction boundary mismatches the germline segment, possibly from a read error. The J gene is TRBJ2-1, the V gene TRBV5-6; TRBD1 might be the D (5 bases). The germline V gene encodes CDR1 SGHDT and CDR2 YYEEEE. The CDR3 is made up of 11 amino acids. This chain's CDR3 is CASSLGQEDIF. As DNA, the CDR3 is TGTGCCAGCAGCCTTGGACAAGAGGATATCTTC. The full variable domain, rest sourced from reference TRBV5-6 and TRBJ2-1, is DAGVTQSPTHLIKTRGQQVTLRCSPKSGHDTVSWYQQALGQGPQFIFQYYEEEERQRGNFPDRFSGHQFPNYSSELNVNALLLGDSALYLCASSLGQEDIFGPGTRLTVL.

This clone was detected a few times. V usage is TRBV6-5 and J usage is TRBJ1-1; D perhaps matches TRBD1 (6 bases). There are 15 residues in the CDR3. Trimming removed 8 bases from V and 3 bases from J, with 19 bases in between. Per the germline V gene, CDR1 is MNHEY and CDR2 is SVGAGI. The CDR3, as DNA: TGTGCCAGCGCCATGGGGGGGCTGGGGGACACTGAAGCTTTCTTT. Its translation: CASAMGGLGDTEAFF.

The chain uses TRBV9 and TRBJ1-5; tentatively, D is TRBD1 (5 bases). This CDR3 is built from 13 residues. CDR1 and CDR2 from the germline V gene are SGDLS and YYNGEE. V lost 4 bases and J lost 7, with 12 bases in between. The CDR3 loop is CASSSGYVQPQHF. CDR3 sequence (DNA): TGTGCCAGCAGCTCAGGGTACGTACAGCCCCAGCATTTT. Variable domain in full (rest from reference TRBV9 and TRBJ1-5): DSGVTQTPKHLITATGQRVTLRCSPRSGDLSVYWYQQSLDQGLQFLIQYYNGEERAKGNILERFSAQQFPDLHSELNLSSLELGDSALYFCASSSGYVQPQHFGDGTRLSIL.

The genes are TRBV20-1 and TRBJ1-5; 8 nucleotides match TRBD1. This CDR3 region has 16 residues. CDR1 and CDR2 from the germline V gene are DFQATT and SNEGSKA (reference sequence). V shed 3 bases, J shed 5 bases, and the junction held 12 bases outside the gene matches. The CDR3 DNA follows: TGCAGTGCTAGTTGGGGGACAGGTGGGTCCTATCAGCCCCAGCATTTT. This codes for CSASWGTGGSYQPQHF.

This clone was seen once. The genes are TRBV27 and TRBJ1-2, with D perhaps TRBD1 (6 bases). Per the germline V gene, CDR1 is MNHEY and CDR2 is SMNVEV (reference sequence). V was pared by 5 bases and J by 6 bases, with 19 bases between. CDR3 length: 15 amino acids. Here the CDR3 DNA reads TGTGCCAGCAGTCGCTCAGGGGCGGGCATTAATGGCTACACCTTC. It is translated as CASSRSGAGINGYTF.